Shown below are 22 T cell receptor beta chains from a single sample sequenced in a study of blood T cell repertoires in COVID-19. Only in-frame clones appear in the TCRdb table, and some are missing; sequencing was by immunoSEQ multiplex PCR. The table lists 230,000 or so clones, around 88% of them singletons. The specimen was PBMCs or T cells enriched from blood (not recorded which). These receptors came from a woman between 50 and 59 years old with acute COVID-19.

V usage is TRBV4-2 and J usage is TRBJ2-5; 7 bases align to TRBD1. The V gene end was trimmed by 1 base and the J gene end by 4 bases; junction bases not matched to a gene: 3. CDR1 and CDR2 from the germline V gene are LGHNA and YNFKEQ. The CDR3 runs 14 residues. Here the CDR3 DNA reads TGTGCCAGCAGCCAAGTAGGGGGCGGAGAGACCCAGTACTTC. The encoded protein is CASSQVGGGETQYF.

This chain uses TRBV30 with TRBJ2-7; D perhaps matches TRBD1 (6 bases). The CDR3 length is 16 residues. V lost 0 bases, J lost 1 base, and 16 bases lay in between. Germline values: CDR1 GTSNPN, CDR2 SVGIG (reference sequence). Here the CDR3 DNA reads TGTGCCTGGAGTGTGAGGACAGAAGGGGTGTCCTACGAGCAGTACTTC. Encoded protein: CAWSVRTEGVSYEQYF.

This rearrangement joins TRBV6-1 to TRBJ2-1, with D perhaps TRBD1 (6 bases). Germline V lookup: CDR1 MNHNS, CDR2 SASEGT. V was pared by 3 bases and J by 2 bases, with 11 bases between. The CDR3 is made up of 15 amino acids. This CDR3 reads CASSDGQHPYNEQFF. DNA for the CDR3: TGTGCCAGCAGTGACGGACAGCACCCCTACAATGAGCAGTTCTTC.

The V gene is TRBV27, the J gene TRBJ2-1; 9 bases are shared with TRBD2. The CDR3 runs to 13 residues. The V gene's germline CDR1 is MNHEY and CDR2 SMNVEV (reference sequence). Trimming at V came to 9 bases and at J to 5 bases, leaving 5 bases not matched to a gene. DNA for the CDR3: TGTGCCAGTAGACTAGCGGACAACAATGAGCAGTTCTTC. It specifies CASRLADNNEQFF.

The V gene is TRBV2, the J gene TRBJ2-1; D perhaps matches TRBD2 (6 bases). Per germline, CDR1 SNHLY and CDR2 FYNNEI. The V gene lost 6 bases and the J gene lost 16 bases, with 19 bases spanning the gap. This CDR3 comprises 12 residues. CDR3 DNA sequence: TGTGCCAGCAGAGACTTCCGGGACTTGTATTTCTTC. Protein product: CASRDFRDLYFF.

J is TRBJ1-2 and V is TRBV28; TRBD1 is a possible D gene (6 bases). The CDR3 is 13 residues long. The germline V gene has CDR1 MDHEN and CDR2 SYDVKM. The V end was cut by 7 bases, the J end by 5 bases, with 14 bases between. The CDR3 here is CASTRLGGYGYTF. The CDR3 DNA sequence: TGTGCCAGCACTAGATTAGGGGGATATGGCTACACCTTC.

The V call is TRBV9, the J call TRBJ2-3, with 10 bases that match TRBD2. With V trimmed by 0 bases and J by 2 bases, 6 bases remained unmatched. The germline CDR1 and CDR2 sequences are SGDLS and YYNGEE. The CDR3 spans 17 residues. The CDR3 coding sequence is TGTGCCAGCAGCGTAGTGCGAGCGGGAGGGCCCACAGATACGCAGTATTTT. Its protein is CASSVVRAGGPTDTQYF.

This clone showed up many times. The J gene is TRBJ2-4, the V gene TRBV7-3; 8 bases agree with TRBD1. The CDR3 is 17 residues long. Germline V CDR1 and CDR2: SGHTA, FQGTGA. J lost 3 bases, V lost 2 bases, and 9 bases had no gene match. DNA of the CDR3: TGTGCCAGCAGCTTACGCCAGGGGGCCGAGGGCAAAAACATTCAGTACTTC. It translates to CASSLRQGAEGKNIQYF.

This clone appeared a single time. V usage is TRBV7-3 and J usage is TRBJ2-7; the match to TRBD1 covers 11 bases. The CDR3 sequence is 19 residues long. CDR1 SGHTA and CDR2 FQGTGA come from the germline V gene. V gave up 5 bases and J gave up 1 base; unmatched junction bases: 16. CDR3 in amino acids: CASSPHTVVGTGGSYEQYF. The CDR3 region has the DNA TGTGCCAGCAGCCCCCACACCGTCGTGGGGACAGGGGGTTCCTACGAGCAGTACTTC.

The chain couples TRBV7-6 to TRBJ2-7; D possibly corresponds to TRBD1 (6 bases). V was clipped by 1 base and J by 0 bases, with 10 bases between them. CDR1 and CDR2 (germline): SGHVS, FNYEAQ. This CDR3 spans 15 amino acids. The CDR3 protein is CASSLGGGRSYEQYF. The DNA for the CDR3 is TGTGCCAGCAGCTTAGGTGGGGGCCGCTCCTACGAGCAGTACTTC.

The chain carries TRBV7-2 and TRBJ1-1; 9 bases align to TRBD1. The CDR3 spans 16 residues. Looked up from germline, CDR1 is SGHTA and CDR2 is FQGNSA. V shed 6 bases and J 3 bases; nucleotides not matched to a gene: 11. This CDR3 reads CASSPGQGKWHTEAFF. Written as DNA, the CDR3 is TGTGCCAGCAGTCCAGGACAGGGGAAATGGCACACTGAAGCTTTCTTT.

The J gene is TRBJ1-5, the V gene TRBV14; maybe TRBD1 (6 bases). The CDR3 runs 13 residues. Germline lookup yields CDR1 SGHDN and CDR2 FVKESK. The V end lost 4 bases, the J end lost 9 bases, and 13 bases lay between the germline ends. The CDR3 here is CASSLRTAGPQHF. CDR3 bases: TGTGCCAGCAGCCTTAGGACAGCCGGGCCCCAGCATTTT.

As for this clone: One end of the junction is discordant with germline, which a read error may explain. This chain links TRBV6-2 or TRBV6-3 with TRBJ1-5; D is undetermined. The CDR3 spans 12 residues. Germline V CDR1 and CDR2: MNHEY, SVGEGT. CDR3 amino acids: CASSYFSQPQHF. The DNA for the CDR3 is TGTGCCAGCAGCTACTTCAGTCAGCCCCAGCATTTT.

The chain uses TRBV2 and TRBJ1-5; possibly TRBD1 for D (5 bases). Germline lookup yields CDR1 SNHLY and CDR2 FYNNEI. The CDR3 runs 14 residues. With 5 bases removed from V and 8 bases from J, the gap between germline ends came to 16 bases. CDR3 sequence reads: CASSIFGGSEPQHF. The CDR3 coding sequence is TGTGCCAGCAGTATTTTTGGGGGGTCGGAGCCCCAGCATTTT.

This chain joins TRBV5-1 and TRBJ1-2; 9 bases map to TRBD1. CDR1 and CDR2 from the germline V gene are SGHRS and YFSETQ. The V and J ends lost 4 bases and 4 bases, in that order; junction bases with no gene match: 5. The CDR3 is 14 amino acids. The CDR3 sequence is CASSLQGAGYGYTF. The CDR3 DNA follows: TGCGCCAGCAGCCTACAGGGGGCTGGCTATGGCTACACCTTC.

This clone was picked up one time. The chain couples TRBV7-3 to TRBJ1-1; 8 bases agree with TRBD1. Germline assignment: CDR1 SGHTA and CDR2 FQGTGA. The ends lost 3 bases at V and 2 bases at J; junction bases unmatched: 2. This CDR3 is 14 amino acids long. The CDR3 DNA reads TGTGCCAGCAGCTTGACAGGGGCTAACACTGAAGCTTTCTTT. Translating it yields CASSLTGANTEAFF.

The chain carries TRBV7-8 and TRBJ2-7, with 7 nucleotides matching TRBD1. From germline, CDR1 is SGHVS and CDR2 FQNEAQ. V lost 2 bases to trimming and J lost 3 bases; unmatched junction nucleotides: 4. The CDR3 contains 14 residues. The CDR3 here is CASSLLTGDYEQYF. The CDR3 nucleotides are TGTGCCAGCAGCTTACTCACAGGGGACTACGAGCAGTACTTC.

V usage is TRBV18 and J usage is TRBJ2-1; D is perhaps TRBD2 (6 bases). This CDR3 spans 16 amino acids. Deletions cut 3 bases from V and 6 bases from J, with 18 bases between. Germline V gene data show CDR1 as KGHSH and CDR2 as LQKENI. The CDR3 sequence: CASSPWDSDYINEQFF. CDR3 DNA: TGTGCCAGCTCACCTTGGGACTCCGACTACATCAATGAGCAGTTCTTC. Full variable domain (rest looked up from reference TRBV18 and TRBJ2-1): NAGVMQNPRHLVRRRGQEARLRCSPMKGHSHVYWYRQLPEEGLKFMVYLQKENIIDESGMPKERFSAEFPKEGPSILRIQQVVRGDSAAYFCASSPWDSDYINEQFFGPGTRLTVL.

The chain combines TRBV20-1 with TRBJ1-5; D perhaps matches TRBD1 (6 bases). The CDR3 covers 13 residues. Germline CDR1 reads DFQATT; CDR2 reads SNEGSKA (reference sequence). Trimming shortened V by 3 bases and J by 7 bases, and 13 bases separated the two germline ends. The CDR3 sequence is CSASGTLNQPQHF. CDR3 nucleotide sequence: TGCAGTGCTAGTGGGACATTAAACCAGCCCCAGCATTTT.

This sequence joins TRBV7-9 and TRBJ2-7; D may be TRBD1 (6 bases). V was clipped by 2 bases and J by 3 bases, with 20 bases between them. CDR1 SEHNR and CDR2 FQNEAQ come from the germline V gene (reference sequence). CDR3 size: 17 residues. The CDR3: CASSLRSTGARNYEQYF. DNA for the CDR3: TGTGCCAGCAGCTTAAGATCGACAGGAGCTAGGAACTACGAGCAGTACTTC.

V is TRBV5-1 and J is TRBJ2-2; D remains unclear. Looked up from germline, CDR1 is SGHRS and CDR2 is YFSETQ. Deletions cut 4 bases from V and 6 bases from J, with 10 bases between. The CDR3 totals 13 residues. DNA for the CDR3: TGCGCCAGCAGCCTATTTAGCCCCGGGGAGCTGTTTTTT. Its translation is CASSLFSPGELFF. Using reference TRBV5-1 and TRBJ2-2 for the parts outside the CDR3, the full variable domain is KAGVTQTPRYLIKTRGQQVTLSCSPISGHRSVSWYQQTPGQGLQFLFEYFSETQRNKGNFPGRFSGRQFSNSRSEMNVSTLELGDSALYLCASSLFSPGELFFGEGSRLTVL.

The V call is TRBV29-1, the J call TRBJ2-1, with D unclear. V was shortened by 3 bases and J by 10 bases, with 19 bases between the two germline ends. The length of the CDR3 is 14 residues. Germline V CDR1 and CDR2: SQVTM, ANQGSEA. The CDR3 DNA follows: TGCAGCGTTGACAGGCCGCCTGCGATTCCGGAGCAGTTCTTC. This sequence encodes CSVDRPPAIPEQFF.